Sequencing of this TCR beta chain was carried out in a study of cytomegalovirus exposure and HLA in healthy donors. Study context: An earlier analysis found roughly 100 million unique TCR beta sequences from about 190 million T cells.

Note on this clone: What it binds is unknown.

The CDR3 is made up of 13 amino acids. The germline V gene encodes CDR1 SGHAT and CDR2 FQNNGV. V was clipped by 7 bases and J by 0 bases, with 8 bases between them. Both 60 Vbeta primers and 13 Jbeta primers went into the PCR. In the study's own analysis: Later work found tens of millions of unique TCR beta chains, with roughly 11 million shared. Using immunoSEQ multiplex PCR, the repertoire was profiled, and TCRdb retains in-frame clones only, with some absent. The V and J calls and the clone size are those of that table, but D and trimming were determined from the DNA. The sample holds 150,000 or so clones; 73% are singletons and the top ten take roughly 1.7%. Findings and limits, study-wide: About 87% or about 30% of the time was how often most TCR beta V segments were productive, according to an earlier analysis.

The receptor comes from a woman aged 18-35 years in good health and CMV-seronegative. The chain uses TRBV11-2 and TRBJ2-3; D perhaps matches TRBD2 (5 bases). The specimen was PBMCs. The CDR3 sequence is CASIRTSTDTQYF. The CDR3 coding sequence is TGTGCCAGCATCCGGACTAGCACAGATACGCAGTATTTT.